The TCR beta chain under discussion was sequenced for a study of identical twins. Overall study results and limits: Findings came from cross-sectional statistics, without long-term follow-up of donors. Sequences that were beta out-of-frame showed weaker excess twin sharing.

Worth noting for this clonotype: Its antigen is not known.

Unique molecular identifiers were present on cDNA, and template switching added a universal primer site. TCRdb reanalysed the 5' RACE reads using MiXCR and keeps one entry per CDR3 protein. There are some 1,700,000 distinct CDR3 sequences in the sample; about 31% occur only once, and about 0.3% lies in the top ten. The CDR3 runs to 15 residues. The V gene lost 7 bases and the J gene lost 2 bases, with 17 bases spanning the gap. The specimen was cord blood. This receptor was obtained from a newborn girl in good health. This chain uses TRBV12-3 or TRBV12-4 with TRBJ1-2; D possibly corresponds to TRBD1 (6 bases). CDR3 bases: TGTGCCAGCACCCTACACAGGGTCGGGAACTATGGCTACACCTTC. Its protein product is CASTLHRVGNYGYTF.